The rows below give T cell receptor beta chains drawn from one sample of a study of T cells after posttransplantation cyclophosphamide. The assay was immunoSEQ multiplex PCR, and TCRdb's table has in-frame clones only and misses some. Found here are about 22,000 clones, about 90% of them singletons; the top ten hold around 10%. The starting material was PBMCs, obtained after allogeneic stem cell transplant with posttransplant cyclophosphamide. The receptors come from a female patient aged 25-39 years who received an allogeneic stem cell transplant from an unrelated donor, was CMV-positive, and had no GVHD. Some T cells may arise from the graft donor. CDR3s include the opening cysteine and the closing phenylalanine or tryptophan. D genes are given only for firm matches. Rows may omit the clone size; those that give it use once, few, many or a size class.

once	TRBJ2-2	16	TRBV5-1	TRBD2	TGCGCCAGCAGCTTCCTAGCGGGGGCCGAAACCGGGGAGCTGTTTTTT	CASSFLAGAETGELFF
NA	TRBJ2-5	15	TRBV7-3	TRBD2	TGTGCCAGCAGCAGTTCCGGGGGGGGTCGGGAGACCCAGTACTTC	CASSSSGGGRETQYF
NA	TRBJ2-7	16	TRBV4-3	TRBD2	TGCGCCAGCAGCCCGACTATAGCGGGGCTTACCTACGAGCAGTACTTC	CASSPTIAGLTYEQYF
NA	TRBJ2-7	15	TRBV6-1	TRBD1	TGTGCCAGCAGTCCTGGGACAGGGCGTTACTACGAGCAGTACTTC	CASSPGTGRYYEQYF
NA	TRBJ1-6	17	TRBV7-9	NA	TGTGCCAGCAGCTTAGCCCGCGGGGTAGGTCGGAATTCACCCCTCCACTTT	CASSLARGVGRNSPLHF
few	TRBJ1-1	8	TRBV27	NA	TGTGCCAGCACACGGGCTTTCTTT	CASTRAFF
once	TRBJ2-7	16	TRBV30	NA	TGTGCCTGGAGTGGAGCCAGGGCTAGGAGGGGCTACGAGCAGTACTTC	CAWSGARARRGYEQYF
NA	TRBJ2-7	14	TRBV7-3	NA	TGTGCCAGCAGCTTAAATGCGGGACCCTACGAGCAGTACTTC	CASSLNAGPYEQYF
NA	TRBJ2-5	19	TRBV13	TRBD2	TGTGCCAGCAGCTTAAGTTCGAGTTGGACTAGCGGGGAACAAGAGACCCAGTACTTC	CASSLSSSWTSGEQETQYF
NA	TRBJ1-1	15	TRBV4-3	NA	TGCGCCAGCAGCCAAGATCGGCAGGGGAACACTGAGGCTTTCTTT	CASSQDRQGNTEAFF
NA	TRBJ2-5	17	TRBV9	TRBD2	TGTGCCAGCAGCGAAGGGCCTAGCGGGGGGGCCGCAGAGACCCAGTACTTC	CASSEGPSGGAAETQYF
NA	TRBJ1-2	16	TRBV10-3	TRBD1	TGTGCCATCAGTGAGTCAGGGCAGGGGGCCCTCTATGGCTACACCTTC	CAISESGQGALYGYTF
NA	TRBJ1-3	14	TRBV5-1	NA	TGCGCCAGCAGCCGCACCTACTCTGGAAACACCATATATTTT	CASSRTYSGNTIYF
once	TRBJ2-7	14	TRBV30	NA	TGTGCCTGGAGTGTGTGGCAGTACTCCTACGAGCAGTACTTC	CAWSVWQYSYEQYF
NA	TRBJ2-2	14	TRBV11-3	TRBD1	TGTGCCAGCAGCTCCGGACAGGGGACCGGGGAGCTGTTTTTT	CASSSGQGTGELFF
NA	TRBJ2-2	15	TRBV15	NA	TGTGCCACCAGCAGGGGGCTCGCGAACACCGGGGAGCTGTTTTTT	CATSRGLANTGELFF
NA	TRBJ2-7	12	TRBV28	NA	TGTGCCAGCAGTTTATTACAATACGAGCAGTACTTC	CASSLLQYEQYF
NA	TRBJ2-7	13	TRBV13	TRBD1	TGTGCCACCGGGACAGGTCTTAGCTACGAGCAGTACTTC	CATGTGLSYEQYF
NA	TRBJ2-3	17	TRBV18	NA	TGTGCCAGCTCACCAGGGCAGGGGGCGCCGGGAGGTGATACGCAGTATTTT	CASSPGQGAPGGDTQYF
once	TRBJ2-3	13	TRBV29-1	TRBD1	TGCAGCTTACTACAGGGGACCACAGATACGCAGTATTTT	CSLLQGTTDTQYF
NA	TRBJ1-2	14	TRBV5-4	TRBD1	TGTGCCAGCAGCTTGGACGGGACAGTGAATGGCTACACCTTC	CASSLDGTVNGYTF
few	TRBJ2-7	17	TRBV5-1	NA	TGCGCCAGCAGCTTGAATCGCGGGGGCCTTAGCTCCTACGAGCAGTACTTC	CASSLNRGGLSSYEQYF
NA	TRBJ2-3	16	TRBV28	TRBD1	TGTGCCAGCAGTCGGAACAGGGGGCGAGTCACAGATACGCAGTATTTT	CASSRNRGRVTDTQYF
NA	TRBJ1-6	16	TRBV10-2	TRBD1	TGCGCCAGCAGGGGAAAGGACAGGGGGAATAATTCACCCCTCCACTTT	CASRGKDRGNNSPLHF
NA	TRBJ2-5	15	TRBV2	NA	TGTGCCAGCAGTGGGGTGGGGACATATCAAGAGACCCAGTACTTC	CASSGVGTYQETQYF
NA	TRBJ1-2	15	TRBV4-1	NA	TGCGCCAGCAGCCAAGGGGGAGCAGGGGACTATGGCTACACCTTC	CASSQGGAGDYGYTF
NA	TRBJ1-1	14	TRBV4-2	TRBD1	TGTGCCAGCAGCCAAGATACAGGGGCGGAGGAAGCTTTCTTT	CASSQDTGAEEAFF
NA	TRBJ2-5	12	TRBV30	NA	TGTGCCTGGAGTGTTCGGGGGGAGACCCAGTACTTC	CAWSVRGETQYF
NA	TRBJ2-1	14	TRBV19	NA	TGTGCCAGTAGAGGCGGGACGGCCTACAATGAGCAGCTCTTC	CASRGGTAYNEQLF
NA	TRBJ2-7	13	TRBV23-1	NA	TGCGCCAGCATGAAGGGGAAATCCTACGAGCAGTACTTC	CASMKGKSYEQYF
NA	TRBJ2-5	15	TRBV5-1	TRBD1	TGCGCCAGCAGCTCCACGACAGGGGGCCGAGAGACCCAGTACTTC	CASSSTTGGRETQYF
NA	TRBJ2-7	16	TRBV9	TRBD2	TGTGCCAGCAGCCCCCTTCCAGGGCTAGCGGGTTACGAGCAGTACTTC	CASSPLPGLAGYEQYF
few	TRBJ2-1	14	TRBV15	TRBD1	TGTGCCACCAGCATGGGACAGGGGGACAATGAGCAGTTCTTC	CATSMGQGDNEQFF
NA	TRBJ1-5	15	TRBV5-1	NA	TGCGCCAGCAGCTGGGGGGGGGCTGGCAATCAGCCCCAGCATTTT	CASSWGGAGNQPQHF
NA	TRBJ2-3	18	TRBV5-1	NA	TGCGCCAGCAGCTTGGCTACAGGGTACGGGGATGGCACAGATACGCAGTATTTT	CASSLATGYGDGTDTQYF
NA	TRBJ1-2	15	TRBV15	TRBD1	TGTGCCACCAGCAGAGATGGACAGGGGTACTATGGCTACACCTTC	CATSRDGQGYYGYTF
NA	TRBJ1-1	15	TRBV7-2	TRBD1	TGTGCCAGCAGCGACTACCAGCGGACAGGGATCGAAGCTTTCTTT	CASSDYQRTGIEAFF
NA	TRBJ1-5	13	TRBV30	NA	TGTGCCTGGAGTGTACCCGGAGATCAGCCCCAGCATTTT	CAWSVPGDQPQHF
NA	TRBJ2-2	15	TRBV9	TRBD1	TGTGCCAGCAGCGGCCCAGGGGGCGCTTCCGGGGAGCTGTTTTTT	CASSGPGGASGELFF
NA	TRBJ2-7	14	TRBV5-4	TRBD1	TGTGCCAGCAGCGATGGACAGGGAAGGAACGAGCAGTACTTC	CASSDGQGRNEQYF
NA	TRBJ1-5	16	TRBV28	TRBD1	TGTGCCAGCAGTTTTCGGCAGGGGGTGGGCAATCAGCCCCAGCATTTT	CASSFRQGVGNQPQHF
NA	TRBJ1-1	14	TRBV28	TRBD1	TGTGCCAGCAGTTCCCTACTATTCACAGGGGGAGCTTTCTTT	CASSSLLFTGGAFF
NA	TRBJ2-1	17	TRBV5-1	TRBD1	TGCGCCAGCAGCTTGGGGTGGACAGGCGGGTCCTACAATGAGCAGTTCTTC	CASSLGWTGGSYNEQFF
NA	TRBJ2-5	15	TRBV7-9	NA	TGTGCCAGCAGCCCTACAGGCCATACGACTGAGACCCAGTACTTC	CASSPTGHTTETQYF
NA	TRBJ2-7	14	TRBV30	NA	TGTGCCTGGAGTGACACCCCGGAGACCTACGAGCAGTACTTC	CAWSDTPETYEQYF
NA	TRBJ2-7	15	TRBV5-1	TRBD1	TGCGCCAGCAGCTTGGGGACAGGGGTCTTATTGGAGCAGTACTTC	CASSLGTGVLLEQYF
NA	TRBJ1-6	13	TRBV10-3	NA	TGTGCCATCAGACAGCCAGATAATTCACCCCTCCACTTT	CAIRQPDNSPLHF
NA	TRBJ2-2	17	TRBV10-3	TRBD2	TGTGCCATCAGTGAGTCGCCGACTAGCGGGGGAACCCGGGAGCTGTTTTTT	CAISESPTSGGTRELFF
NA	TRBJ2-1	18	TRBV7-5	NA	TGTGCCAGAAGCTTAAAACCTCTCCGGCGGGGGTCCTACAATGAGCAGTTCTTC	CARSLKPLRRGSYNEQFF
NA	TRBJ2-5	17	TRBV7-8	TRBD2	TGTGCCAGCAGCTCCCGGCCGGCGGGGGGGGCAGGGGAGACCCAGTACTTC	CASSSRPAGGAGETQYF
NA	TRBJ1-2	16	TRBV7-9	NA	TGTGCCAGCAGCGCAACGGCGGGGGGAAGTAACTATGGCTACACCTTC	CASSATAGGSNYGYTF
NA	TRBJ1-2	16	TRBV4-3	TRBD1	TGCGCCAGCAGCCAAGATTACAGGGGTGGAGGCTATGGCTACACCTTC	CASSQDYRGGGYGYTF
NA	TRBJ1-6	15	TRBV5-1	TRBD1	TGCGCCAGCAGCTTGAGGGGGACAGGTGATTCACCCCTCCACTTT	CASSLRGTGDSPLHF
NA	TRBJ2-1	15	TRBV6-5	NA	TGTGCCAGCAGTCCCCATCTCCAGGGCTACAATGAGCAGTTCTTC	CASSPHLQGYNEQFF
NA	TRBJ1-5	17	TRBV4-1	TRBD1	TGCGCCAGCAGCCGTCAGGGACAGGGGCCCTTCAATCAGCCCCAGCATTTT	CASSRQGQGPFNQPQHF
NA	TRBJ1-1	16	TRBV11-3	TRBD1	TGTGCCAGCAGCTCAGGACAGGGAGGTTGGGGCACTGAAGCTTTCTTT	CASSSGQGGWGTEAFF
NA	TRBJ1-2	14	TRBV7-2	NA	TGTGCCAGCAGCACCGACGGAGCCACCTATGGCTACACCTTC	CASSTDGATYGYTF